The rows below give T cell receptor beta chains drawn from one sample of a study of T cell responses to AZD1222 COVID-19 vaccine. TCRdb keeps only in-frame clones here, not all; method: immunoSEQ multiplex PCR. The sample yields about 130,000 clones, 80% to 90% seen once. The sequencing here drew on peripheral blood, taken on day 0 of AZD1222 vaccination. The receptors come from an adult in good health. Both conserved end residues are part of each CDR3. Each record gives: J gene, D gene, clone size, V gene, CDR3 protein, CDR3 DNA. A D gene is named only where the DNA matches it firmly. Size is omitted from some rows. Given values are once, few, many or a class for expanded clones.

j_gene: TRBJ2-1
d_gene: NA
abundance: NA
v_gene: TRBV24-1
CDR3aa: CATSDFRDLSSYNEQFF
CDR3nt: TGTGCCACCAGTGACTTCCGGGACTTGAGCTCCTACAATGAGCAGTTCTTC

j_gene: TRBJ2-3
d_gene: TRBD2
abundance: NA
v_gene: TRBV6-4
CDR3aa: CASRQSTSGSWDTQYF
CDR3nt: TGTGCCAGCAGACAATCGACTAGCGGGAGTTGGGATACGCAGTATTTT

j_gene: TRBJ1-2
d_gene: NA
abundance: NA
v_gene: TRBV30
CDR3aa: CAWSVLRGNGYTF
CDR3nt: TGTGCCTGGAGTGTACTAAGGGGGAATGGCTACACCTTC

j_gene: TRBJ1-3
d_gene: TRBD1
abundance: NA
v_gene: TRBV30
CDR3aa: CAWSVTGVRNTIYF
CDR3nt: TGTGCCTGGAGTGTGACAGGGGTGAGAAACACCATATATTTT

j_gene: TRBJ1-2
d_gene: NA
abundance: NA
v_gene: TRBV2
CDR3aa: CARRGENYGYTF
CDR3nt: TGTGCCAGACGGGGAGAGAACTATGGCTACACCTTC

j_gene: TRBJ1-5
d_gene: NA
abundance: once
v_gene: TRBV19
CDR3aa: CASSIGQFNQPQHF
CDR3nt: TGTGCCAGTAGTATAGGGCAGTTCAATCAGCCCCAGCATTTT

j_gene: TRBJ1-2
d_gene: TRBD1
abundance: NA
v_gene: TRBV18
CDR3aa: CASSPGQGTDGYTF
CDR3nt: TGTGCCAGCTCTCCAGGACAGGGAACTGATGGCTACACCTTC

j_gene: TRBJ2-7
d_gene: TRBD2
abundance: NA
v_gene: TRBV19
CDR3aa: CASSTPQRGASYEQYF
CDR3nt: TGTGCCAGTAGTACCCCCCAGCGGGGGGCGTCCTACGAGCAGTACTTC

j_gene: TRBJ2-1
d_gene: TRBD2
abundance: NA
v_gene: TRBV4-2
CDR3aa: CASSQDFGGGAGNEQFF
CDR3nt: TGTGCCAGCAGCCAAGATTTCGGCGGGGGGGCGGGAAATGAGCAGTTCTTC

j_gene: TRBJ2-7
d_gene: TRBD1
abundance: NA
v_gene: TRBV13
CDR3aa: CASSSGQGFKYEQYF
CDR3nt: TGTGCCAGCAGCTCGGGACAGGGGTTTAAGTACGAGCAGTACTTC

j_gene: TRBJ1-1
d_gene: NA
abundance: NA
v_gene: TRBV7-9
CDR3aa: CASSRGPAGGAFF
CDR3nt: TGTGCCAGCAGCCGAGGACCGGCGGGGGGAGCTTTCTTT

j_gene: TRBJ1-5
d_gene: NA
abundance: NA
v_gene: TRBV6-1
CDR3aa: CASSESESQPQHF
CDR3nt: TGTGCCAGCAGTGAAAGCGAGTCCCAGCCCCAGCATTTT

j_gene: TRBJ1-1
d_gene: TRBD1
abundance: NA
v_gene: TRBV5-1
CDR3aa: CASSLTGGRDEAFF
CDR3nt: TGCGCCAGCAGCTTAACAGGGGGCAGGGATGAAGCTTTCTTT

j_gene: TRBJ1-5
d_gene: TRBD1
abundance: NA
v_gene: TRBV30
CDR3aa: CAWSGGQGNQPQHF
CDR3nt: TGTGCCTGGAGTGGGGGACAGGGCAATCAGCCCCAGCATTTT

j_gene: TRBJ2-2
d_gene: NA
abundance: NA
v_gene: TRBV10-2
CDR3aa: CASSWNTGELFF
CDR3nt: TGCGCCAGCAGCTGGAACACCGGGGAGCTGTTTTTT

j_gene: TRBJ1-1
d_gene: NA
abundance: NA
v_gene: TRBV4-1
CDR3aa: CASSQVGNTEAFF
CDR3nt: TGCGCCAGCAGCCAAGTGGGGAACACTGAAGCTTTCTTT

j_gene: TRBJ2-7
d_gene: NA
abundance: NA
v_gene: TRBV6-5
CDR3aa: CASSYAGARNEQYF
CDR3nt: TGTGCCAGCAGTTACGCGGGGGCCAGGAACGAGCAGTACTTC

j_gene: TRBJ1-2
d_gene: NA
abundance: NA
v_gene: TRBV6-5
CDR3aa: CASSYAGRRDGYTF
CDR3nt: TGTGCCAGCAGTTACGCGGGCCGGAGGGATGGCTACACCTTC

j_gene: TRBJ2-6
d_gene: NA
abundance: NA
v_gene: TRBV24-1
CDR3aa: CATSDTLSASGANVLTF
CDR3nt: TGTGCCACCAGTGACACCCTTTCTGCGTCTGGGGCCAACGTCCTGACTTTC

j_gene: TRBJ1-2
d_gene: NA
abundance: once
v_gene: TRBV6-5
CDR3aa: CASIKGNNYGYTF
CDR3nt: TGTGCCAGCATCAAGGGGAATAACTATGGCTACACCTTC

j_gene: TRBJ1-3
d_gene: NA
abundance: NA
v_gene: TRBV19
CDR3aa: CASNPPTSGNTIYF
CDR3nt: TGTGCCAGTAATCCCCCAACCTCTGGAAACACCATATATTTT

j_gene: TRBJ2-1
d_gene: NA
abundance: NA
v_gene: TRBV7-3
CDR3aa: CASSLSHNEQFF
CDR3nt: TGTGCCAGCAGCTTATCGCACAATGAGCAGTTCTTC

j_gene: TRBJ1-5
d_gene: NA
abundance: NA
v_gene: TRBV7-9
CDR3aa: CASSLGGAPYHF
CDR3nt: TGTGCCAGCAGCTTAGGGGGGGCCCCGTACCATTTT

j_gene: TRBJ1-4
d_gene: NA
abundance: once
v_gene: TRBV5-1
CDR3aa: CASSSGVATNEKLFF
CDR3nt: TGCGCCAGCAGCTCCGGAGTTGCAACTAATGAAAAACTGTTTTTT

j_gene: TRBJ1-4
d_gene: TRBD1
abundance: NA
v_gene: TRBV2
CDR3aa: CASTLTGTGDEKLFF
CDR3nt: TGTGCCAGCACTTTAACCGGGACAGGGGATGAAAAACTGTTTTTT

j_gene: TRBJ2-1
d_gene: TRBD2
abundance: NA
v_gene: TRBV6-5
CDR3aa: CASSAGLEGGQFF
CDR3nt: TGTGCCAGCAGCGCGGGACTAGAAGGTGGGCAGTTCTTC

j_gene: TRBJ2-3
d_gene: TRBD2
abundance: NA
v_gene: TRBV7-2
CDR3aa: CASSEILAEVGDTQYF
CDR3nt: TGTGCCAGCAGCGAAATACTAGCGGAGGTAGGAGATACGCAGTATTTT

j_gene: TRBJ1-2
d_gene: NA
abundance: NA
v_gene: TRBV6-5
CDR3aa: CASSYARRGNYGYTF
CDR3nt: TGTGCCAGCAGTTATGCCCGGAGGGGTAACTATGGCTACACCTTC

j_gene: TRBJ2-3
d_gene: NA
abundance: NA
v_gene: TRBV4-1
CDR3aa: CASSQLAGTQYF
CDR3nt: TGCGCCAGCAGCCAGCTTGCGGGTACGCAGTATTTT